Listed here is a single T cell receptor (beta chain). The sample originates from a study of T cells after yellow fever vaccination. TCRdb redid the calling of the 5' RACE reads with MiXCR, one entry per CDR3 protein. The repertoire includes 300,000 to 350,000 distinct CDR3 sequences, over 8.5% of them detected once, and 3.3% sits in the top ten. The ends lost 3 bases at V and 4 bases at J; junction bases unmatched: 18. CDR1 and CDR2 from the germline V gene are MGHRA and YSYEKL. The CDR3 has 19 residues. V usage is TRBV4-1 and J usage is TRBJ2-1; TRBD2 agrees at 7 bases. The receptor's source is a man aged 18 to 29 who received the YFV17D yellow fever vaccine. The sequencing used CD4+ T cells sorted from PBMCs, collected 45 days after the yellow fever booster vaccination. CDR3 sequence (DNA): TGCGCCAGCAGCCAGTTGGGACTAACCTCGCCCCGTTCTTACAATGAGCAGTTCTTC. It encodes CASSQLGLTSPRSYNEQFF.